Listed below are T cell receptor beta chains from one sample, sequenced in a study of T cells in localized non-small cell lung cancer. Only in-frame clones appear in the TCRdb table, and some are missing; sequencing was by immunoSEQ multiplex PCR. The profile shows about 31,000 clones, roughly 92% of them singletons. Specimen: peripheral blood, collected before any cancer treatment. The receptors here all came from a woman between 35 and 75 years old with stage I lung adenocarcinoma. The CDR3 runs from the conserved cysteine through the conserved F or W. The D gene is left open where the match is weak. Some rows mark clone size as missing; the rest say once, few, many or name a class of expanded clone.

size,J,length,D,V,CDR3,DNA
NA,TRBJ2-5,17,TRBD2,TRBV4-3,CASSQELMGGPSKTQYF,TGCGCCAGCAGCCAAGAGTTGATGGGAGGGCCTTCGAAGACCCAGTACTTC
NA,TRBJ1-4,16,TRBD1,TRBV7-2,CASSTRGAGGTEKLFF,TGTGCCAGCAGCACCAGGGGGGCAGGGGGGACTGAAAAACTGTTTTTT
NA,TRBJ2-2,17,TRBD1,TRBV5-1,CASSLLPQGASTGELFF,TGCGCCAGCAGCTTGCTACCTCAGGGGGCTAGCACCGGGGAGCTGTTTTTT
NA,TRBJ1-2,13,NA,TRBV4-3,CASSPWGGYGYTF,TGCGCCAGCAGTCCATGGGGCGGGTATGGCTACACCTTC
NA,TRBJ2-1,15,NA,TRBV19,CASSRDPGSYNEQFF,TGTGCCAGTAGTAGGGACCCCGGCTCCTACAATGAGCAGTTCTTC
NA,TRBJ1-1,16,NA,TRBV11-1,CASSLARRVDGPEAFF,TGTGCCAGCAGCTTAGCGCGAAGAGTCGACGGCCCTGAAGCTTTCTTT
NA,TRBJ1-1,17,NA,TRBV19,CASSSPDGDRVNTEAFF,TGTGCCAGTAGTTCACCTGACGGAGATCGGGTGAACACTGAAGCTTTCTTT
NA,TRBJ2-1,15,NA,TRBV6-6,CASSFTDSQYNEQFF,TGTGCCAGCAGTTTCACGGACAGCCAGTACAATGAGCAGTTCTTC
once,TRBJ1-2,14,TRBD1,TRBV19,CASSFRDRVYGYTF,TGTGCCAGTAGTTTCCGGGACAGGGTTTATGGCTACACCTTC
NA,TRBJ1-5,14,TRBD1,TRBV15,CATSRTGGDQPQHF,TGTGCCACCAGCAGGACAGGGGGCGATCAGCCCCAGCATTTT
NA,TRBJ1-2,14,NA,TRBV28,CASTTGKTNYGYTF,TGTGCCAGCACGACGGGAAAGACTAACTATGGCTACACCTTC
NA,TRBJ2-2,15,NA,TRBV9,CASRGPGADTGELFF,TGTGCCAGCAGGGGGCCCGGGGCTGACACCGGGGAGCTGTTTTTT
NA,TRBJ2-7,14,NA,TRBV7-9,CASSSSPNQPEQYF,TGTGCCAGCAGCTCCAGCCCTAATCAACCGGAGCAGTACTTC
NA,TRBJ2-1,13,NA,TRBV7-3,CASKGQGEGEQFF,TGTGCCAGCAAGGGGCAGGGAGAAGGTGAGCAGTTCTTC
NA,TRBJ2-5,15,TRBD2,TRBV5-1,CASSPVSGSVETQYF,TGCGCCAGCAGCCCGGTCAGCGGGAGCGTAGAGACCCAGTACTTC
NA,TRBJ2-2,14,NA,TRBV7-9,CASSLGTNTGELFF,TGTGCCAGCAGCTTAGGTACGAACACCGGGGAGCTGTTTTTT
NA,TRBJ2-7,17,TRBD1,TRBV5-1,CASTPDRPLRESYEQYF,TGCGCCAGCACTCCGGACAGGCCCCTCAGGGAATCCTACGAGCAGTACTTC
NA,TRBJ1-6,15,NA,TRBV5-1,CASSRAGSNNSPLHF,TGCGCCAGCAGCCGGGCAGGGTCCAATAATTCACCCCTCCACTTT
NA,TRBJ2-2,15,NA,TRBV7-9,CASSFQGGAAGELFF,TGTGCCAGCAGCTTCCAGGGGGGGGCCGCCGGGGAGCTGTTTTTT
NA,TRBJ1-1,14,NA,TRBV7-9,CASSLAPTGRQAFF,TGTGCCAGCAGCTTAGCTCCTACAGGGAGACAAGCTTTCTTT
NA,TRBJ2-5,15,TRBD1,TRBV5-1,CASSGGTGGGETQYF,TGCGCCAGCAGCGGGGGGACAGGGGGCGGAGAGACCCAGTACTTC
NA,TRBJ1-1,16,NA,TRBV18,CASSPRLEQMNTEAFF,TGTGCCAGCTCACCACGGTTGGAACAGATGAACACTGAAGCTTTCTTT
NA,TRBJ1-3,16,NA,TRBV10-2,CASSYYPGTTGNTIYF,TGCGCCAGCAGCTATTATCCCGGGACAACTGGAAACACCATATATTTT
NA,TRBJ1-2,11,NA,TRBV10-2,CAIHRDGGYTF,TGCGCCATCCACAGGGATGGCGGCTACACCTTC
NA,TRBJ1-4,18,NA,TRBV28,CASNPSGAGDLVGEKLFF,TGTGCCAGCAACCCCTCGGGGGCAGGGGACTTGGTTGGTGAAAAACTGTTTTTT
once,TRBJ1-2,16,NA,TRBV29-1,CSVDPDGLGAGNGYTF,TGCAGCGTAGACCCTGACGGGCTGGGAGCGGGCAATGGCTACACCTTC
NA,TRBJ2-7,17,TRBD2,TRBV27,CASSLRKAGGIPYEQYF,TGTGCCAGCAGTTTGAGAAAGGCGGGGGGGATTCCCTACGAGCAGTACTTC
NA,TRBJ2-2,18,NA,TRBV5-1,CASSFTGSGAGYTGELFF,TGCGCCAGCAGCTTCACCGGTTCAGGGGCAGGGTACACCGGGGAGCTGTTTTTT
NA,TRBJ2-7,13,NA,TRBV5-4,CASSVTANYEQYF,TGTGCCAGCAGCGTGACAGCGAACTACGAGCAGTACTTC
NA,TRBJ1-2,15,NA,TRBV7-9,CASSLFRGSNYGYTF,TGTGCCAGCAGCTTATTTAGGGGCAGTAACTATGGCTACACCTTC
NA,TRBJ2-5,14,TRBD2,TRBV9,CASSVGTSEETQYF,TGTGCCAGCAGCGTAGGGACTAGCGAAGAGACCCAGTACTTC
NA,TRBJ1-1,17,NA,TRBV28,CASSLGGSGSGNTEAFF,TGTGCCAGCAGTTTAGGAGGTTCAGGGTCGGGGAACACTGAAGCTTTCTTT
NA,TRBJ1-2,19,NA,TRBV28,CASSLYPYAWGSSNYGYTF,TGTGCCAGCAGTTTATATCCCTATGCGTGGGGCTCTAGTAACTATGGCTACACCTTC
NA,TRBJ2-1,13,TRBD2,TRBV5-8,CASIPGGGTEQFF,TGTGCCAGCATCCCCGGGGGGGGTACTGAGCAGTTCTTC
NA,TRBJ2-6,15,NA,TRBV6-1,CASSEEGAGANVLTF,TGTGCCAGCAGTGAAGAAGGGGCTGGGGCCAACGTCCTGACTTTC
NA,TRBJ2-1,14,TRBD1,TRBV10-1,CASSQGATDNEQFF,TGCGCCAGCAGTCAGGGGGCGACCGACAATGAGCAGTTCTTC
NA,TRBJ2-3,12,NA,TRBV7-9,CASSLWGNTQYF,TGTGCCAGCAGCTTATGGGGCAATACGCAGTATTTT
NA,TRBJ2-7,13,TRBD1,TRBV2,CASSGGTGGSEYF,TGTGCCAGCAGTGGGGGGACAGGGGGCTCTGAGTACTTC
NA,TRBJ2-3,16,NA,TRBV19,CASSIVAGIGLDTQYF,TGTGCCAGTAGTATAGTTGCGGGGATCGGGTTGGATACGCAGTATTTT
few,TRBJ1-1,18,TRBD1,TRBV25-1,CASSEKTRRQGSYTEAFF,TGTGCCAGCAGTGAGAAAACCCGTCGACAGGGATCATACACTGAAGCTTTCTTT